This T cell receptor (beta chain) was recorded in a study of blood T cell repertoires in COVID-19. Turning to the study itself: T cells, B-cell-depleted T cells, or PBMCs supplied cDNA or gDNA.

The table came from immunoSEQ multiplex PCR; TCRdb's copy has only in-frame clones and leaves some out. The sample comprises 300,000 to 400,000 clones, around 89% of which are singletons, and 0.95% to 1% rests with the top ten. The CDR3 is made up of 11 amino acids. The germline gives CDR1 SNHLY, CDR2 FYNNEI. The germline V and J ends were trimmed by 8 bases and 12 bases, with 13 bases remaining between them. This clonotype was sampled from a woman under 40 with acute COVID-19. Sequencing was done on a sample of PBMCs or T cells enriched from blood (not recorded which). V is TRBV2 and J is TRBJ1-4, with TRBD1 as a possible D gene (5 bases). CDR3 residues: CASGRQLELFF. CDR3 DNA: TGTGCCAGCGGTAGACAGTTGGAACTGTTTTTT.